This T cell receptor (beta chain) was profiled in a study of blood T cell repertoires in COVID-19. The sample holds a few counts of this clone. Germline V lookup: CDR1 MNHEY, CDR2 SVGAGI. V shed 2 bases and J shed 3 bases, with 6 bases lying between them. The CDR3 has 13 amino acids. TCRdb's copy holds only in-frame clones and misses some; the assay was immunoSEQ multiplex PCR. Of roughly 440,000 clones in the sample, about 91% were seen once. Sample: peripheral blood. This TCR came from a woman aged 45-65 years with COVID-19, enrolled during active disease. The chain links TRBV6-5 to TRBJ2-3; possibly TRBD2 for D (5 bases). CDR3 DNA sequence: TGTGCCAGCAGTTACCGGGGAACAGATACGCAGTATTTT. Translation gives CASSYRGTDTQYF.